Below, one TCR beta chain is given with its context. The CDR3 consists of 15 residues. CDR1 is MNHNS, CDR2 SASEGT, per germline. Trimming shortened V by 1 base and J by 8 bases, and 17 bases separated the two germline ends. Authors' methods: Amplification from reference gene primers served as the basis for estimated nucleated cell counts. Clones were sequenced by immunoSEQ multiplex PCR, and TCRdb holds only the in-frame ones, with some missing. Clonal size and the V and J genes are those of that table, whereas D and trimming came from the DNA. Seen here are about 240,000 clones, around 85% observed once, and the top ten hold 6.2%. This record belongs to a study of blood T cell repertoires in COVID-19. Study information: COVID-19 samples from acute and convalescent phases originated in the United States, Italy and Spain. Sources were T cells, B-cell-depleted T cells, or PBMCs; the material itself was cDNA or gDNA.

The receptor comes from a man aged 55 to 70 with acute or convalescent COVID-19. The sample comprised peripheral blood. The J gene is TRBJ1-2, the V gene TRBV6-1; D gene unclear. This CDR3 is CASSEVYNSRGGYTF. The CDR3 DNA reads as TGTGCCAGCAGTGAAGTTTATAACAGCCGCGGGGGCTACACCTTC.